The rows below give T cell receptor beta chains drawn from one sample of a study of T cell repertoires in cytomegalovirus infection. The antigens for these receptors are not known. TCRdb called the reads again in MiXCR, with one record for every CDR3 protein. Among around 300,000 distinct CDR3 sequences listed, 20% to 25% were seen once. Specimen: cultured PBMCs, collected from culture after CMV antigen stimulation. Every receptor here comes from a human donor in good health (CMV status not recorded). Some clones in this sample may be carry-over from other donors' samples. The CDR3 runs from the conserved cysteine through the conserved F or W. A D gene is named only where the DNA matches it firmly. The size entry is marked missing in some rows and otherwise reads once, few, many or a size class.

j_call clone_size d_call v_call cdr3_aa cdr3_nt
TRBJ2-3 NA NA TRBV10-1 CASSSGTSSADTQYF TGCGCCAGCAGTTCCGGGACCTCTTCCGCGGATACGCAGTATTTT
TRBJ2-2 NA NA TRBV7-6 CASSLAHHTGELFF TGTGCCAGCAGCTTAGCCCATCACACCGGGGAGCTGTTTTTT
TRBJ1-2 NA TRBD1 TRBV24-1 CATSDISRGYGYTF TGTGCCACCAGTGACATCTCCAGGGGGTATGGCTACACCTTC
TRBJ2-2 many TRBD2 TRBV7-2 CASSLAGLAIDTGELFF TGTGCCAGCAGCTTAGCCGGACTAGCGATCGACACCGGGGAGCTGTTTTTT
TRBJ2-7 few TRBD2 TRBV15 CATRTSGNSYEQYF TGTGCCACCAGGACTAGCGGCAATTCCTACGAGCAGTACTTC
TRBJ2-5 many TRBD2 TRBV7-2 CASSSPGGRAKTQYF TGTGCCAGCAGCTCCCCGGGCGGGAGGGCGAAGACCCAGTACTTC
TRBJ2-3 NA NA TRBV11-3 CASSLGGSHTDTQYF TGTGCCAGCAGCTTAGGAGGGTCCCATACAGATACGCAGTATTTT
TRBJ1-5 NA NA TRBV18 CASSPDGNQPQHF TGTGCCAGCTCACCAGACGGAAATCAGCCCCAGCATTTT
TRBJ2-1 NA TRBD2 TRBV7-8 CASSLNGGTSLGEQFF TGTGCCAGCAGCTTAAACGGTGGGACTAGTCTTGGTGAGCAGTTCTTC
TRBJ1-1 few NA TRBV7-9 CASSLGQGSAFF TGTGCCAGCAGCTTAGGTCAGGGGTCAGCTTTCTTT
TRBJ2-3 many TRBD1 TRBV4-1 CASSLEQGGYTDTQYF TGCGCCAGCAGTCTAGAACAGGGGGGATACACAGATACGCAGTATTTT
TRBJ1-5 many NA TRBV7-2 CASSFLGNQPQHF TGTGCCAGCAGCTTTCTAGGCAATCAGCCCCAGCATTTT
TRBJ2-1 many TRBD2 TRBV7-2 CASSFGLAGGRGEQFF TGTGCCAGCAGCTTCGGACTAGCGGGGGGGCGGGGGGAGCAGTTCTTC
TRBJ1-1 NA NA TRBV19 CASSMAGGEAFF TGTGCCAGTAGTATGGCGGGAGGTGAAGCTTTCTTT
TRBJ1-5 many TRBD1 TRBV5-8 CASSLYTGGGGNQPQHF TGTGCCAGCAGCTTATACACAGGGGGGGGCGGCAATCAGCCCCAGCATTTT
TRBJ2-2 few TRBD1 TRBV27 CASRTGTGLNGELFF TGTGCCAGCAGAACCGGGACAGGGTTGAACGGGGAGCTGTTTTTT
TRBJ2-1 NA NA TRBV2 CASTQVGTRKNEQFF TGTGCCAGCACCCAAGTAGGGACAAGAAAAAATGAGCAGTTCTTC
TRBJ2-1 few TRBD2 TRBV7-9 CASTLSQGLAGGSYNEQFF TGTGCCAGCACCCTATCTCAGGGCCTAGCGGGGGGCTCCTACAATGAGCAGTTCTTC
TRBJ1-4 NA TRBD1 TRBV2 CASTTGVTSEKLFF TGTGCCAGCACCACAGGGGTAACTAGTGAAAAACTGTTTTTT
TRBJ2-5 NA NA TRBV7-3 CASSAQPQETQYF TGTGCCAGCAGCGCCCAACCTCAAGAGACCCAGTACTTC
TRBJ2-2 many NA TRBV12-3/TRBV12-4 CASSPDTKELFF TGTGCCAGCAGCCCCGATACCAAGGAGCTGTTTTTT
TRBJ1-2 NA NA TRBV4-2 CASSQELGRGPGYTF TGTGCCAGCAGCCAAGAATTGGGGAGAGGTCCTGGCTACACCTTC
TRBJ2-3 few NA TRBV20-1 CSASLGDTQYF TGCAGTGCTAGCCTGGGAGATACGCAGTATTTT
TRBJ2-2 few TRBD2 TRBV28 CASSLPGLAGFGELFF TGTGCCAGCAGTTTGCCCGGACTAGCGGGATTCGGGGAGCTGTTTTTT
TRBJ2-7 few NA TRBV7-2 CASSFNRGYEQYF TGTGCCAGCAGCTTTAATAGGGGCTACGAGCAGTACTTC
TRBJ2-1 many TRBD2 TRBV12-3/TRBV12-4 CASSLAGVPGEQFF TGTGCCAGCAGCCTAGCGGGAGTTCCGGGTGAGCAGTTCTTC
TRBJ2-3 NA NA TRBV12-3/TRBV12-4 CASSLGETADTQYF TGTGCCAGCAGTTTAGGGGAGACGGCAGATACGCAGTATTTT
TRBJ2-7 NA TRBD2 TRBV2 CASSPYSGSVYEQYF TGTGCCAGCAGTCCATATAGCGGGAGCGTCTACGAGCAGTACTTC
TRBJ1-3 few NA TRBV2 CASRDQGYSGNTIYF TGTGCCAGCAGAGATCAGGGGTACTCTGGAAACACCATATATTTT
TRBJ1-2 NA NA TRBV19 CASSIGTSLFGYTF TGTGCCAGTAGTATAGGAACTAGCCTTTTTGGCTACACCTTC